The sequence of this T cell receptor (beta chain) was determined in a study of blood T cell repertoires in COVID-19. Seattle patients were enrolled during active infection and followed longitudinally. Using immunoSEQ multiplex PCR, the repertoire was profiled, and TCRdb retains in-frame clones only, with some absent. Of a few hundred thousand clones listed, 80% to 90% are singletons. Germline CDR1 and CDR2: SGHDN and FVKESK. The CDR3 runs to 11 residues. V was trimmed by 2 bases and J by 3 bases, leaving 2 bases between them. The sample was peripheral blood. The chain recombines TRBV14 with TRBJ2-7; D is ambiguous. The source is a woman in her thirties with COVID-19, enrolled during active disease. The CDR3 region is CASSQHYEQYF. Here the CDR3 DNA reads TGTGCCAGCAGCCAACACTACGAGCAGTACTTC.